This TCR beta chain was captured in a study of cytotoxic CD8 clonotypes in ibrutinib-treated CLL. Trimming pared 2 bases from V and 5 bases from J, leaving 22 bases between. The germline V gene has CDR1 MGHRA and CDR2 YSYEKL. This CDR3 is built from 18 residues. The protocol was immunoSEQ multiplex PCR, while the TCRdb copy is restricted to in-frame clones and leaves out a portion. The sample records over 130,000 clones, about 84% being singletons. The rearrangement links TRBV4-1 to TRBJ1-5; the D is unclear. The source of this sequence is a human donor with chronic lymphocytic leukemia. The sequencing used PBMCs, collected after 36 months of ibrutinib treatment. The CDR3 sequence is CASSQFVAITALYQPQHF. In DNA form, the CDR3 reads TGCGCCAGCAGCCAATTCGTCGCCATAACGGCGCTCTATCAGCCCCAGCATTTT.